What follows are 8 T cell receptor beta chains derived from one specimen sequenced in a study of CD8+CD57+ T cells in acquired aplastic anemia (dated by TCRdb to the late 2010s). Instrument on record: Illumina HiSeq 2000. Profiling of TCR beta VDJ combinations and CDR3 sequences used genomic DNA as the template. The public reads were run again by TCRdb, first through fastp at Q25 and then through MiXCR, and only productive beta chains were kept. A single entry per CDR3 protein holds the most common genes and DNA from its merged rows. The sample table lists about 190,000 distinct CDR3 sequences, nearly 50% of them with a count of one. The ten largest make up over 7.5% of the sample. Expansion of CD8+CD57+ cells had been shown by flow cytometry in the patients chosen for sequencing. The sample consisted of sorted CD4+, CD8+, or CD8+CD57+ T cells (not recorded which) from PBMCs. These receptors all come from a human donor with aplastic anemia.

The sample holds many counts of this clonotype. The chain employs TRBV2 and TRBJ2-5; no clear D gene. Germline CDR1 and CDR2: SNHLY and FYNNEI. Trimming stripped 3 bases from V and 3 bases from J, with 20 bases between. This CDR3 region has 17 residues. This chain's CDR3 is CASSENLRRPSKETQYF. CDR3 in DNA: TGTGCCAGCAGTGAGAATCTTAGACGGCCGAGTAAAGAGACCCAGTACTTC.

The chain employs TRBV4-3 and TRBJ1-1; 9 bases line up with TRBD1. V shed 4 bases and J 3 bases; nucleotides not matched to a gene: 6. Germline V gives CDR1 LGHNA, CDR2 YSLEER. This CDR3 spans 15 amino acids. The CDR3 DNA follows: TGCGCCAGCAGCCGGGACAGGGCCCATCACACTGAAGCTTTCTTT. Its protein is CASSRDRAHHTEAFF.

A note on this clonotype: One end of the junction is discordant with germline, which a read error may explain. CDR3 region: CSARDAQRSITDRQYF. For the CDR3, the DNA is TGCAGTGCTAGAGACGCCCAGAGATCGATCACAGATAGGCAGTATTTT. The chain carries TRBV20-1 and TRBJ2-3, with no clear D. The CDR3 loop spans 16 amino acids. Germline values: CDR1 DFQATT, CDR2 SNEGSKA (reference sequence).

The gene calls are TRBV2 and TRBJ2-7; no definite D call. V was clipped by 1 base and J by 0 bases, with 10 bases between them. The CDR3 is made up of 15 amino acids. Germline lookup yields CDR1 SNHLY and CDR2 FYNNEI. The CDR3 nucleotides read TGTGCCAGCAGTGAAGTGGCAGGTCGCTCCTACGAGCAGTACTTC. This sequence encodes CASSEVAGRSYEQYF.

CDR3 sequence (DNA): TGTGCCAGCAGTTTAGGGAGGACTAGCGGAAACACCATATATTTT. Translating gives CASSLGRTSGNTIYF. The V call is TRBV12-3 or TRBV12-4, the J call TRBJ1-3; D unresolved. V shed 1 base and J shed 4 bases, with 11 bases lying between them. The CDR3 loop spans 15 amino acids.

This clonotype appeared many times. The rearrangement links TRBV7-3 to TRBJ2-6; D gene unclear. Trimming shortened V by 3 bases and J by 1 base, and 7 bases separated the two germline ends. The germline CDR1 and CDR2 sequences are SGHTA and FQGTGA. The CDR3 is 15 residues long. CDR3 bases: TGTGCCAGCAGCTTTTCACAGTCTGGGGCCAACGTCCTGACTTTC. This gives the protein CASSFSQSGANVLTF.

In its sample, this clonotype was seen many times. The rearrangement links TRBV7-9 to TRBJ2-7, with 9 positions matching TRBD1. The V segment lost 7 bases and the J segment 2 bases; nucleotides outside the gene matches: 9. Per the germline V gene, CDR1 is SEHNR and CDR2 is FQNEAQ (reference sequence). The CDR3 is made up of 15 amino acids. CDR3 protein: CASTVSGTGTYEQYF. CDR3 in DNA: TGTGCCAGCACCGTATCGGGGACAGGGACCTACGAGCAGTACTTC.

This clonotype showed up just a few times. This chain joins TRBV20-1 and TRBJ2-7; a weak D match, TRBD2 (7 bases). The germline V gene encodes CDR1 DFQATT and CDR2 SNEGSKA (reference sequence). V dropped 3 bases and J dropped 5 bases, with 11 bases sitting between them. The CDR3 sequence is 12 residues long. The CDR3 DNA follows: TGCAGTGCTAGGGGGGGGCCCCACGAGCAGTACTTC. It codes for CSARGGPHEQYF.